This entry features one TCR beta chain sequence. Its antigen has not been determined. No much larger clone exists at a distance of one base, and base qualities are not known. The Qiagen DNeasy kit was used to extract genomic DNA both from unsorted PBMCs and from the negatively selected CD4+ and CD8+ fractions. TCR beta CDR3 regions were amplified by immunoSEQ multiplex PCR using primers annealing to V and J segments. A synthetic immune receptor repertoire was used to minimize amplification bias, and any remaining bias was removed computationally after sequencing. The paper's processing steps were these. Repertoire diversity was quantified as the Shannon entropy index using custom Python scripts. Unsorted, CD4+ and CD8+ repertoires were analyzed separately, except for combined analyses in which CD4+ and CD8+ sequences were merged in silico. Clonal expansion was defined as a frequency increase of at least 2-fold after treatment compared with C1D1, and clones undetected at baseline were assigned a pseudocount of 0.5. Singleton clones were defined as clones with 0 or 1 copy at C1D1, and non-singleton clones were defined as clones with 2 or more copies. Clones expanded in unsorted samples were assigned a CD4+, CD8+ or unknown annotation through matching of protein sequences in sorted samples from the same patient. Diversity changes from C1D1 to C4D1 were tested in paired samples using Wilcoxon tests. TCRdb mirrors the immuneACCESS table, restricted to in-frame sequences. Some clones are absent from its copies; in checked studies, under half trace to an unresolved V gene, and the reason for the others is unknown. V, J and clone size are those of that table, while D and trimming were read from the DNA. This sample gives approximately 110,000 clones in total; more than 70% of them show up just once. The ten largest clones add up to over 15% of the sample.

Between the V and J ends, shortened by 1 base and 9 bases respectively, the junction contains 22 bases. Including cysteine and phenylalanine, the CDR3 has 16 amino acids. Only the CDR3 DNA stays, 48 bases, in frame from base 1. CDR1 and CDR2 are drawn from the germline V gene: SGHRS, YFSETQ. This sample is part of a study of PD-1 blockade in classical Hodgkin lymphoma (dated by TCRdb to about 2020). With regard to the full study: Nivolumab dosing was 3 mg/kg intravenously every 2 weeks, continuing until either disease progression or unacceptable toxicity. A peripheral blood immune signature of response to PD-1 blockade in classical Hodgkin lymphoma was defined using TCR beta sequencing and CyTOF. Broad study findings and their caveats: Lower diversity was observed in patients in whom nivolumab was started less than 1 year after ASCT, and these patients were excluded from later analyses so that confounding by immune reconstitution would be avoided. Among trial patients, those achieving complete response had baseline diversity similar to that of newly diagnosed patients, while diversity was significantly lower in partial responders and progressors. Baseline TCR diversity was reported as lower in newly diagnosed patients than in healthy donors, and lower still in relapsed/refractory patients. The study covered only a single clinical trial cohort, and the causes of the repertoire differences, possibly disease activity or prior therapy, were still not defined. CD4+ but not CD8+ TCR diversity rose significantly by C4D1 (p=0.0027 vs p=0.16), most apparent in complete responders (p=0.02).

In light of the paper, this sample's time point label describes: cycle 4 day 1 (C4D1), after less than 7 weeks of nivolumab. All trial patients had relapsed after autologous stem cell transplantation, with cohorts A, B and C differing in prior brentuximab vedotin exposure. The trial cohort comprised fewer than 65 patients with relapsed/refractory classical Hodgkin lymphoma whose best overall responses were complete response, partial response or progressive disease. Single-agent nivolumab was administered to trial patients in the multi-cohort phase II CheckMate 205 trial. Best overall response was determined by an independent review committee according to the 2007 International Working Group response criteria. Trial PBMCs were collected just before the start of nivolumab (C1D1) and during therapy at cycle 2 day 1 and cycle 4 day 1. Peripheral blood was collected in 8 mL Vacutainer Cell Preparation Tubes, from which PBMCs were isolated by centrifugation and then cryopreserved.

This clonotype originated in a human donor with classical Hodgkin lymphoma. This receptor chain uses TRBV5-1 and TRBJ2-5; a weak D assignment points to TRBD1 (5 bases agree). Sample: peripheral blood mononuclear cells (PBMCs), taken before the fourth cycle of nivolumab. Read as DNA, the sequence is TGCGCCAGCAGCTTGAGCCTCAGGGTAACCGACTCAGCCCAGTACTTC. Translated, this is CASSLSLRVTDSAQYF.